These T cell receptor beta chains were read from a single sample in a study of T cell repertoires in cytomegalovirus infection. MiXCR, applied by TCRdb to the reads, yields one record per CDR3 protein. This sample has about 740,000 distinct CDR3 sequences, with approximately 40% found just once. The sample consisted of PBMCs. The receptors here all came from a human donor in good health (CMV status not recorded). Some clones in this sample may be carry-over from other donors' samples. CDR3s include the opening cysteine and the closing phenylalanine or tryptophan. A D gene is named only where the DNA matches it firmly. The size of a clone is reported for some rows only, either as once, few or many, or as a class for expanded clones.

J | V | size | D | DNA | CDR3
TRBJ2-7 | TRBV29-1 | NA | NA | TGCAGCGTAGGTCACAGGGTTTACGAGCAGTACTTC | CSVGHRVYEQYF
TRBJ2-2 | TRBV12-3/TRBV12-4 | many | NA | TGTGCCAGCAGTCAAAATGCGAACACCGGGGAGCTGTTTTTT | CASSQNANTGELFF
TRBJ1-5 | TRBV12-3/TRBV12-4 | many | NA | TGTGCCAGCAGTAGAGGACTGAATAATCAGCCCCAGCATTTT | CASSRGLNNQPQHF
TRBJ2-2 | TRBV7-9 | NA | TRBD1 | TGTGCCAGCAGCTTACCCATCCGGGACAGGAACACCGGGGAGCTGTTTTTT | CASSLPIRDRNTGELFF
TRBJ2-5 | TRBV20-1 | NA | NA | TGCAGTCCCAACCCTGGGACTCATCAAGAGACCCAGTACTTC | CSPNPGTHQETQYF
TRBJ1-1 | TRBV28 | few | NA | TGTGCCAGCAGGTCTGGGGGGGTAAACACTGAAGCTTTCTTT | CASRSGGVNTEAFF
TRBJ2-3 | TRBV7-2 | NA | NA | TGTGCCAGCAGCTTACAAGGGGGGGTTGATACGCAGTATTTT | CASSLQGGVDTQYF
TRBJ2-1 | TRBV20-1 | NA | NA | TGCAGTGCGGGATTAGTTGGTGAGCAGTTCTTC | CSAGLVGEQFF
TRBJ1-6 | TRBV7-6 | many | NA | TGTGCCAGCAGCTTGGGACGGAGTAATTCACCCCTCCACTTT | CASSLGRSNSPLHF
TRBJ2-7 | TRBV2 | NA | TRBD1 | TGTGCCAGCAGTCAATCTAGGGACAGGGGCCACGAGCAGTACTTC | CASSQSRDRGHEQYF
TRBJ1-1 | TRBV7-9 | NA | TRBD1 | TGTGCCAGCAGCTCTCAGGGGGTTAGCACTGAAGCTTTCTTT | CASSSQGVSTEAFF
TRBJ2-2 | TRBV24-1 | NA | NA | TGTGCCACCAGTAGCCAGGGGAGGGACACCGGGGAGCTGTTTTTT | CATSSQGRDTGELFF
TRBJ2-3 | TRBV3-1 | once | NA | TGTGCCAGCAGCCAAGGCTTTGTGGAAGAGGGCAGCACAGATACGCAGTATTTT | CASSQGFVEEGSTDTQYF
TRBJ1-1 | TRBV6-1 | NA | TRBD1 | TGTGCCAGCAGACAACAGGGGGGGAACACTGAAGCTTTCTTT | CASRQQGGNTEAFF
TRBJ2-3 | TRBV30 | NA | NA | TGTGCCTTAACGGGGACCCATTTT | CALTGTHF
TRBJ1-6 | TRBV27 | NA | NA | TGTGCCAGCAGTTTACTCCTCCGGAGGGGGAGCTCCTATAATTCACCCCTCCACTTT | CASSLLLRRGSSYNSPLHF
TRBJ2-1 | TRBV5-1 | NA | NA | TGCGCCAGCAGCTTGGAAGGTGTGCCGCGGAGTGAGCAGTTCTTC | CASSLEGVPRSEQFF
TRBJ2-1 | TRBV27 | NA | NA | TGTGCCAGCAGTTACTATAGCTCCTACAATGAGCAGTTCTTC | CASSYYSSYNEQFF
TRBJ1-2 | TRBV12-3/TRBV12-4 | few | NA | TGTGCCAGCACTCTGAGAGGCATCTATGGCTACACCTTC | CASTLRGIYGYTF
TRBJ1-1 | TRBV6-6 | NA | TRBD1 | TGTGCCAGCAGTGTCCAGGGGGGTTCGAACACTGAAGCTTTCTTT | CASSVQGGSNTEAFF
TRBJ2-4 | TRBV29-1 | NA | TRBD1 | TGCAGCGTTCCGGGACAGGGGGCTCTTGACATTCAGTACTTC | CSVPGQGALDIQYF
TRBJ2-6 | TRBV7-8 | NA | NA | TGTGCCAGCAGCTACCCAGGGTTTGGGGCCAACGTCCTGACTTTC | CASSYPGFGANVLTF
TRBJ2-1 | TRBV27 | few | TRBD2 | TGTGCCAGCAGTTGGGTCGGGAGGGCGAATGAGCAGTTCTTC | CASSWVGRANEQFF
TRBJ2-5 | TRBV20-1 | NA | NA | TGCAGTGCCACCAGGAGAGGAGAGCGAGAGACCCAGTACTTC | CSATRRGERETQYF
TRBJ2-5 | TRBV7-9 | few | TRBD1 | TGTGCCAGCAGCTCGACTTGGGACAGTTCATGGGAGACCCAGTACTTC | CASSSTWDSSWETQYF
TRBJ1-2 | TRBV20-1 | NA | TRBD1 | TGCAGTGCTGGATCGACAGGGGCCGCTGGCTACACCTTC | CSAGSTGAAGYTF
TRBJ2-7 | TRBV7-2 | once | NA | TGTGCCATCAGCTTCGACAGGTTTAGAGTCTACGAGCAGTACTTC | CAISFDRFRVYEQYF
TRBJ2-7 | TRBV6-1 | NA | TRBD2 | TGTGCCAGCAGACGACTAGCGGGAGAATCCTACGAGCAGTACTTC | CASRRLAGESYEQYF
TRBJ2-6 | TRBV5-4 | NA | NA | TGTGCCAGCAGCGTTACAGGGTTGGGGGCCAACGTCCTGACTTTC | CASSVTGLGANVLTF
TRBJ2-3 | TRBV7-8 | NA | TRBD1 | TGTGCCAGCAGCTGGGGGACAGGGGGCACAGATACGCAGTATTTT | CASSWGTGGTDTQYF
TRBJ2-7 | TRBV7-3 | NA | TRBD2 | TGTGCCAGCAGCTTAAGGGGGGTCAGCGGGGGATGGTTCGGCTACGAGCAGTACTTC | CASSLRGVSGGWFGYEQYF
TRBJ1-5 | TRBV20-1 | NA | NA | TGCAGTGCTAGTCTTAAGGGGACAAGCAGGGTTCATCAGCCCCAGCATTTT | CSASLKGTSRVHQPQHF
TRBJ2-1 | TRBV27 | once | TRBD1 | TGTGCCAGCAGGTTACCCGGGACAGGGGCGGGGGGTGAGCAGTTCTTC | CASRLPGTGAGGEQFF
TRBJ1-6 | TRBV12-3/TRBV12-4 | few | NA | TGTGCCAGCAGTCTCGCCCTTGGGGCACCCCTCCACTTT | CASSLALGAPLHF
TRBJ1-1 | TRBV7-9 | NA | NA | TGTGCCAGCAGCCGTTACGCGGGAAATGAAGCTTTCTTT | CASSRYAGNEAFF
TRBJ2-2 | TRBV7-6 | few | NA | TGTGCCAGCAGCCGTTCTTGGAGTTCCACCGGGGAGCTGTTTTTT | CASSRSWSSTGELFF
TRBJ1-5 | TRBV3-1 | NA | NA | TGTGCCAGCAGCCAGGGGAGGTCTCCAAATCAGCCCCAGCATTTT | CASSQGRSPNQPQHF
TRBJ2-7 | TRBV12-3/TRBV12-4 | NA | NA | TGTGCCAGCAGTTTGAAAGGGGCGTCCTACGAGCAGTACTTC | CASSLKGASYEQYF
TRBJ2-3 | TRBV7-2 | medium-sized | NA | TGTGCCAGCAGCTTAGGTCCCGCAGATACGCAGTATTTT | CASSLGPADTQYF
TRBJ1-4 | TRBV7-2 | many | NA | TGTGCCAGCAGCACAAGGCCCCCGGCTAATGAAAAACTGTTTTTT | CASSTRPPANEKLFF
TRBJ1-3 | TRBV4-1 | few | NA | TGCGCCAGCAGCCAAGACGGACTGCAGAGACCTGAAAACACCATATATTTT | CASSQDGLQRPENTIYF
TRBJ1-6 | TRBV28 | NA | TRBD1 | TGTGCCACCAACAGGGGGTCGATTTCACCCCTCCACTTT | CATNRGSISPLHF
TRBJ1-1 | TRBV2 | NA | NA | TGTGCCAGCAGTGGGGACACCCAGGAGGCTTTCTTT | CASSGDTQEAFF
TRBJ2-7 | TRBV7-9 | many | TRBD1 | TGTGCCAGCAGCTTTGACAGGGCCGACGAGCAGTACTTC | CASSFDRADEQYF
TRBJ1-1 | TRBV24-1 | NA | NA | TGTGCCACCAGTGACGCGCCCGGCGAAGGGATCACTGAAGCTTTCTTT | CATSDAPGEGITEAFF
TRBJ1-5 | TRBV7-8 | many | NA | TGTGCCAGCAGCTTAGAGGTTGTGGGGGGACGAAGTCAGCCCCAGCATTTT | CASSLEVVGGRSQPQHF
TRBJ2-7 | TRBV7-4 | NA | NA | TGTGCCAGCAGCCAAAGGGCCCTCGAGCAGTACTTC | CASSQRALEQYF
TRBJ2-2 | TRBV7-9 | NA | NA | TGTGCCAGCAGCTCGTATATTTGGGGCGAGGACGGGGAGCTGTTTTTT | CASSSYIWGEDGELFF